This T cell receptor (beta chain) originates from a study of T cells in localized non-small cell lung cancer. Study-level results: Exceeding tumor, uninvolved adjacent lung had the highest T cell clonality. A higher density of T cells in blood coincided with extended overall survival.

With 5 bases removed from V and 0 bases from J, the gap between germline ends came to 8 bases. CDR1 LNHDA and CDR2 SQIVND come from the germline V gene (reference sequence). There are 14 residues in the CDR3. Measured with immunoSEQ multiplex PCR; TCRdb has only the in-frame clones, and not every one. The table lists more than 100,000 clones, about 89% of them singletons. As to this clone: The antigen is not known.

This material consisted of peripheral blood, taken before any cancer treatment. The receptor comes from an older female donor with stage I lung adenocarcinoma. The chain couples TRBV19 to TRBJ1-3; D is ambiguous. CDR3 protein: CASSDPNSGNTIYF. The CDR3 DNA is TGTGCCAGTAGTGACCCCAACTCTGGAAACACCATATATTTT. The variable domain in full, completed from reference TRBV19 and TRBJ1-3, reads DGGITQSPKYLFRKEGQNVTLSCEQNLNHDAMYWYRQDPGQGLRLIYYSQIVNDFQKGDIAEGYSVSREKKESFPLTVTSAQKNPTAFYLCASSDPNSGNTIYFGEGSWLTVV.